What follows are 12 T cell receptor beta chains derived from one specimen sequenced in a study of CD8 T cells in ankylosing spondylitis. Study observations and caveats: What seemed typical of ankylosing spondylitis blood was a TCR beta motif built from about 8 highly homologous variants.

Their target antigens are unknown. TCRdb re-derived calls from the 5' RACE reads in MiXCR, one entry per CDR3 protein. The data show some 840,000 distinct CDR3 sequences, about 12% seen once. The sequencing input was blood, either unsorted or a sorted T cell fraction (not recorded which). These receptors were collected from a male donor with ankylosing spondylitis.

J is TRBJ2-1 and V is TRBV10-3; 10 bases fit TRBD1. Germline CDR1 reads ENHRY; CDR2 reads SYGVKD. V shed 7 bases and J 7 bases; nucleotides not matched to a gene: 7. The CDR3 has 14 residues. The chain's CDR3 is CAIMPGTGENEQFF. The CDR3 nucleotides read TGTGCCATCATGCCCGGGACAGGGGAAAATGAGCAGTTCTTC.

CDR3 loop: CASGDGNTGELFF. The CDR3 DNA reads as TGTGCCAGCGGAGACGGAAACACCGGGGAGCTGTTTTTT. V is TRBV9 and J is TRBJ2-2, with no clear D. The CDR3 runs 13 residues. The germline V gene encodes CDR1 SGDLS and CDR2 YYNGEE. V was pared by 7 bases and J by 2 bases, with 9 bases between.

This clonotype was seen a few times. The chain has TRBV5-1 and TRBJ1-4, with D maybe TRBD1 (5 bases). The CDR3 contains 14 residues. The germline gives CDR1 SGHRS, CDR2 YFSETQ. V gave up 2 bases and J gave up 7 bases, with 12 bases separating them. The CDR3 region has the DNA TGCGCCAGCAGCTTACAGGTGCCCGGTGAAAAACTGTTTTTT. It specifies CASSLQVPGEKLFF.

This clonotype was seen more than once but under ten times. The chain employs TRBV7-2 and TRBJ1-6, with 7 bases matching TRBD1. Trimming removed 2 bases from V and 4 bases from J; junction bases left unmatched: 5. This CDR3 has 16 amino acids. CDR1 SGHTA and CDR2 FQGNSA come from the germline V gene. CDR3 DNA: TGTGCCAGCAGCTTATCGACGGGACAGTATAATTCACCCCTCCACTTT. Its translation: CASSLSTGQYNSPLHF.

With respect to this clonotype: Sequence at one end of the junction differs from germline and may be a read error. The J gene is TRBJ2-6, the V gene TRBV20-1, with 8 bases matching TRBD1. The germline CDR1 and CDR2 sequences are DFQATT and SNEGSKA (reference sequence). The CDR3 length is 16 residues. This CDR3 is CCASRQGASGANVLTF. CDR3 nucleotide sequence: TGCTGTGCCTCGCGGCAGGGGGCCTCCGGGGCCAACGTCCTGACTTTC.

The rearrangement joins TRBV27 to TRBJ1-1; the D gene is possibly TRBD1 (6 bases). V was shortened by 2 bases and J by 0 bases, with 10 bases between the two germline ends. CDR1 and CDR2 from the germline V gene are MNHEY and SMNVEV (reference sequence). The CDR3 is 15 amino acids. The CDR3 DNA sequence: TGTGCCAGCAGTTTAAATACAGGGATGAACACTGAAGCTTTCTTT. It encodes CASSLNTGMNTEAFF.

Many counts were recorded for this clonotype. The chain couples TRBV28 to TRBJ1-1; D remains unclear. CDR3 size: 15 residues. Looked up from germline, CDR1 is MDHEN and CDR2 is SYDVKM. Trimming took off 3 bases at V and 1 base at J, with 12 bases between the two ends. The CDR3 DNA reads TGTGCCAGCAGTTTCGGTGGCCTGGGGAACACTGAAGCTTTCTTT. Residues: CASSFGGLGNTEAFF. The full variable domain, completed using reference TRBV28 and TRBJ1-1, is DVKVTQSSRYLVKRTGEKVFLECVQDMDHENMFWYRQDPGLGLRLIYFSYDVKMKEKGDIPEGYSVSREKKERFSLILESASTNQTSMYLCASSFGGLGNTEAFFGQGTRLTVV.

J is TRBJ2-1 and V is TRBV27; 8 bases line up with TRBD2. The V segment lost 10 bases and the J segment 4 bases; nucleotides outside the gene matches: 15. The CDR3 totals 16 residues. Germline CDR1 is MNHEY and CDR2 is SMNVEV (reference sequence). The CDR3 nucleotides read TGTGCCACCAAACCGTTTAGGGCTAGCGGGTACAATGAGCAGTTCTTC. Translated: CATKPFRASGYNEQFF.

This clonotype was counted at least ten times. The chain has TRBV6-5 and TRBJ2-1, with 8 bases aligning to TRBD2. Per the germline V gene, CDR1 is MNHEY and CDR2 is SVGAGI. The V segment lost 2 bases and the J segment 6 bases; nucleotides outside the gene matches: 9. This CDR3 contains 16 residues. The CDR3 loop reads CASSYDPGLASNEQFF. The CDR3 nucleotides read TGTGCCAGCAGTTACGATCCCGGACTAGCCTCCAATGAGCAGTTCTTC.

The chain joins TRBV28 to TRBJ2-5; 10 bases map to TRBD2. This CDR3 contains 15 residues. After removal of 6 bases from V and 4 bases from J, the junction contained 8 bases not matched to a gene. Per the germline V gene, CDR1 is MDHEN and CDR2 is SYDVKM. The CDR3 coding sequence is TGTGCCAGCAGCCAAGCGGGAGGGCCGGGAGAGACCCAGTACTTC. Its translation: CASSQAGGPGETQYF.

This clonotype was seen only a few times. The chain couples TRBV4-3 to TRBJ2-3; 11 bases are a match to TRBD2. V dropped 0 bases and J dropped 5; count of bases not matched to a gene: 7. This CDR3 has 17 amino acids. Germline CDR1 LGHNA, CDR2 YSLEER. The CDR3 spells CASSQDPTSGRGDTQYF. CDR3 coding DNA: TGCGCCAGCAGCCAAGACCCAACTAGCGGGAGAGGAGATACGCAGTATTTT.

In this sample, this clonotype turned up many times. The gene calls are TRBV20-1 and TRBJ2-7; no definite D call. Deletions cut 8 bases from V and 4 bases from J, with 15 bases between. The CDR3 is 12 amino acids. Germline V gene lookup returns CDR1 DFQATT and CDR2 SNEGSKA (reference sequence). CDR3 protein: CSTVGQSYEQYF. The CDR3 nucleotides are TGCAGTACGGTCGGCCAGTCATACGAGCAGTACTTC.